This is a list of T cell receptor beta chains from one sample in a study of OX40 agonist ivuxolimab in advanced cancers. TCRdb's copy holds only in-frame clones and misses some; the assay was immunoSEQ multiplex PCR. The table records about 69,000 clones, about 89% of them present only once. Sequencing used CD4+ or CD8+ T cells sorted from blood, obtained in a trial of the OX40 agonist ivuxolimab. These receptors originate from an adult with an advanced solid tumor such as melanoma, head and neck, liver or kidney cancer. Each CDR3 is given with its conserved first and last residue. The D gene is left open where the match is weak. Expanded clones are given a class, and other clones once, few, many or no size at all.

CDR3aa: CASSMGPAEQFF; CDR3nt: TGTGCCAGTAGTATGGGGCCCGCTGAGCAGTTCTTC; v_gene: TRBV19; j_gene: TRBJ2-1; abundance: -; d_gene: -
CDR3aa: CASSQGQGVTEQYF; CDR3nt: TGCGCCAGCAGCCAGGGACAGGGCGTAACCGAGCAGTACTTC; v_gene: TRBV4-3; j_gene: TRBJ2-7; abundance: -; d_gene: TRBD1
CDR3aa: CASSPSSGLNPYEQYF; CDR3nt: TGCGCCAGCAGCCCATCTAGCGGCCTTAACCCATACGAGCAGTACTTC; v_gene: TRBV4-3; j_gene: TRBJ2-7; abundance: -; d_gene: TRBD2
CDR3aa: CASSYSLGQEIWEQYF; CDR3nt: TGTGCCAGCAGTTACTCTTTGGGACAGGAAATTTGGGAGCAGTACTTC; v_gene: TRBV6-5; j_gene: TRBJ2-7; abundance: -; d_gene: TRBD1
CDR3aa: CASSQDREGTQYF; CDR3nt: TGCGCCAGCAGCCAAGATCGGGAAGGGACCCAGTACTTC; v_gene: TRBV4-3; j_gene: TRBJ2-5; abundance: -; d_gene: -
CDR3aa: CASREESGVNEQFF; CDR3nt: TGTGCCAGCAGGGAAGAAAGTGGGGTCAATGAGCAGTTCTTC; v_gene: TRBV5-6; j_gene: TRBJ2-1; abundance: -; d_gene: -
CDR3aa: CASSLDYTNTEAFF; CDR3nt: TGTGCCAGCAGCTTAGATTACACGAACACTGAAGCTTTCTTT; v_gene: TRBV7-9; j_gene: TRBJ1-1; abundance: -; d_gene: -
CDR3aa: CASSYPADTTDTQYF; CDR3nt: TGTGCCAGCAGCTATCCCGCGGATACCACAGATACGCAGTATTTT; v_gene: TRBV5-4; j_gene: TRBJ2-3; abundance: -; d_gene: -
CDR3aa: CASSGRDRASYEQYF; CDR3nt: TGTGCCAGCAGTGGACGGGACAGGGCTTCCTACGAGCAGTACTTC; v_gene: TRBV28; j_gene: TRBJ2-7; abundance: -; d_gene: TRBD1
CDR3aa: CSVVSGDSSNYGYTF; CDR3nt: TGCAGCGTTGTAAGTGGGGACTCTTCTAACTATGGCTACACCTTC; v_gene: TRBV29-1; j_gene: TRBJ1-2; abundance: -; d_gene: -
CDR3aa: CASSLGDRYNDEQYF; CDR3nt: TGTGCCAGCAGTTTAGGGGACAGGTACAACGACGAGCAGTACTTC; v_gene: TRBV28; j_gene: TRBJ2-7; abundance: -; d_gene: TRBD1
CDR3aa: CASSPDSYSPDTQYF; CDR3nt: TGTGCCAGCAGTCCGGACTCTTACTCACCAGATACGCAGTATTTT; v_gene: TRBV7-9; j_gene: TRBJ2-3; abundance: -; d_gene: -
CDR3aa: CASSGGQGEETQYF; CDR3nt: TGTGCCAGCAGCGGCGGACAGGGAGAAGAGACCCAGTACTTC; v_gene: TRBV7-9; j_gene: TRBJ2-5; abundance: -; d_gene: TRBD1
CDR3aa: CASSEFWGAPYEQYF; CDR3nt: TGTGCCAGCAGTGAATTTTGGGGAGCACCCTACGAGCAGTACTTC; v_gene: TRBV6-1; j_gene: TRBJ2-7; abundance: -; d_gene: -
CDR3aa: CASSLTSRNNEQFF; CDR3nt: TGTGCCAGCAGCCTGACTAGTAGGAACAATGAGCAGTTCTTC; v_gene: TRBV11-3; j_gene: TRBJ2-1; abundance: few; d_gene: -
CDR3aa: CASSFRNLGQPQHF; CDR3nt: TGTGCCAGCAGTTTCCGAAACCTTGGTCAGCCCCAGCATTTT; v_gene: TRBV27; j_gene: TRBJ1-5; abundance: -; d_gene: -
CDR3aa: CASSQDRRGKETQYF; CDR3nt: TGCGCCAGCAGCCAAGATAGGCGGGGGAAAGAGACCCAGTACTTC; v_gene: TRBV4-3; j_gene: TRBJ2-5; abundance: few; d_gene: TRBD2
CDR3aa: CASSLEESYEQYF; CDR3nt: TGTGCCAGCAGCTTGGAGGAATCCTACGAGCAGTACTTC; v_gene: TRBV5-8; j_gene: TRBJ2-7; abundance: -; d_gene: -
CDR3aa: CASRANTGELFF; CDR3nt: TGCGCCAGCAGGGCGAACACCGGGGAGCTGTTTTTT; v_gene: TRBV5-1; j_gene: TRBJ2-2; abundance: -; d_gene: -
CDR3aa: CASSLASGRAPIPTDTQYF; CDR3nt: TGCGCCAGCAGCCTTGCTAGCGGGAGGGCTCCCATTCCCACAGATACGCAGTATTTT; v_gene: TRBV5-1; j_gene: TRBJ2-3; abundance: -; d_gene: TRBD2
CDR3aa: CASSPGRDAKNIQYF; CDR3nt: TGTGCCAGCAGCCCCGGTAGAGACGCCAAAAACATTCAGTACTTC; v_gene: TRBV7-8; j_gene: TRBJ2-4; abundance: -; d_gene: -
CDR3aa: CASSLLAENTGELFF; CDR3nt: TGTGCCAGCAGTTTATTAGCGGAGAACACCGGGGAGCTGTTTTTT; v_gene: TRBV28; j_gene: TRBJ2-2; abundance: -; d_gene: -
CDR3aa: CASSLEAGDYGYTF; CDR3nt: TGTGCCAGCAGCTTGGAAGCAGGGGACTATGGCTACACCTTC; v_gene: TRBV5-4; j_gene: TRBJ1-2; abundance: -; d_gene: -
CDR3aa: CASSTGGVNSYNEQFF; CDR3nt: TGTGCCAGCAGCACCGGGGGGGTTAACTCCTACAATGAGCAGTTCTTC; v_gene: TRBV7-6; j_gene: TRBJ2-1; abundance: -; d_gene: TRBD2
CDR3aa: CASSLLELAGGVYNEQFF; CDR3nt: TGCGCCAGCAGCTTGCTAGAGCTAGCGGGAGGGGTTTACAATGAGCAGTTCTTC; v_gene: TRBV5-1; j_gene: TRBJ2-1; abundance: -; d_gene: TRBD2
CDR3aa: CATIPSRGGSYNEQFF; CDR3nt: TGTGCCACCATACCTTCCCGGGGCGGCTCCTACAATGAGCAGTTCTTC; v_gene: TRBV7-8; j_gene: TRBJ2-1; abundance: -; d_gene: -
CDR3aa: CASSQAGSAATNYGYTF; CDR3nt: TGCGCCAGCAGCCAAGCGGGCAGTGCAGCAACTAACTATGGCTACACCTTC; v_gene: TRBV4-3; j_gene: TRBJ1-2; abundance: -; d_gene: -
CDR3aa: CASSKKKGGLNEKLFF; CDR3nt: TGTGCCAGCAGCAAAAAAAAAGGGGGACTGAATGAAAAACTGTTTTTT; v_gene: TRBV21-1; j_gene: TRBJ1-4; abundance: -; d_gene: -
CDR3aa: CASSYKYEQYF; CDR3nt: TGTGCCAGCAGCTATAAATACGAGCAGTACTTC; v_gene: TRBV5-6; j_gene: TRBJ2-7; abundance: -; d_gene: -
CDR3aa: CASSLSGRDEAFF; CDR3nt: TGTGCCAGCAGTTTATCAGGGCGGGATGAAGCTTTCTTT; v_gene: TRBV28; j_gene: TRBJ1-1; abundance: -; d_gene: -
CDR3aa: CASSYSTAGVQETQYF; CDR3nt: TGTGCCAGCAGTTACTCGACGGCGGGAGTACAAGAGACCCAGTACTTC; v_gene: TRBV6-5; j_gene: TRBJ2-5; abundance: -; d_gene: TRBD2
CDR3aa: CATNLDRGNSPLHF; CDR3nt: TGTGCCACCAACTTGGACAGGGGTAATTCACCCCTCCACTTT; v_gene: TRBV28; j_gene: TRBJ1-6; abundance: once; d_gene: TRBD1
CDR3aa: CASSSVDSTNTGELFF; CDR3nt: TGTGCCAGCAGTTCAGTCGACAGCACGAACACCGGGGAGCTGTTTTTT; v_gene: TRBV28; j_gene: TRBJ2-2; abundance: -; d_gene: -
CDR3aa: CATQTNRGRSWNTEAFF; CDR3nt: TGTGCCACCCAAACTAACAGGGGGCGCAGCTGGAACACTGAAGCTTTCTTT; v_gene: TRBV19; j_gene: TRBJ1-1; abundance: -; d_gene: TRBD1
CDR3aa: CASSSGANPYEQYF; CDR3nt: TGTGCCAGCAGTTCGGGAGCGAACCCCTACGAGCAGTACTTC; v_gene: TRBV27; j_gene: TRBJ2-7; abundance: -; d_gene: -
CDR3aa: CASSLSTGSPREQYF; CDR3nt: TGTGCCAGCAGTTTAAGTACAGGGTCCCCTCGCGAGCAGTACTTC; v_gene: TRBV27; j_gene: TRBJ2-7; abundance: -; d_gene: -
CDR3aa: CASTTGTSGSYEQFF; CDR3nt: TGTGCCAGCACTACCGGGACTAGCGGGAGCTATGAGCAGTTCTTC; v_gene: TRBV6-5; j_gene: TRBJ2-1; abundance: -; d_gene: TRBD2
CDR3aa: CASSLPGPTNEQFF; CDR3nt: TGTGCCAGCAGCTTACCGGGCCCAACCAATGAGCAGTTCTTC; v_gene: TRBV7-9; j_gene: TRBJ2-1; abundance: -; d_gene: -
CDR3aa: CASSPNRITLFF; CDR3nt: TGCGCCAGCAGCCCAAACAGGATAACGCTGTTTTTT; v_gene: TRBV4-3; j_gene: TRBJ1-4; abundance: -; d_gene: -
CDR3aa: CAISETGSWSYTF; CDR3nt: TGTGCCATCAGTGAAACAGGTTCGTGGAGCTACACCTTC; v_gene: TRBV10-3; j_gene: TRBJ1-2; abundance: -; d_gene: -
CDR3aa: CASSQDRAKYNEQFF; CDR3nt: TGCGCCAGCAGCCAAGATCGAGCGAAGTACAATGAGCAGTTCTTC; v_gene: TRBV4-3; j_gene: TRBJ2-1; abundance: -; d_gene: -
CDR3aa: CASSFSTSGRNNKNEQFF; CDR3nt: TGTGCCAGCAGCTTTAGTACTAGCGGGAGAAACAACAAGAATGAGCAGTTCTTC; v_gene: TRBV7-8; j_gene: TRBJ2-1; abundance: -; d_gene: TRBD2
CDR3aa: CASTERGVGDGYTF; CDR3nt: TGTGCCAGCACCGAGCGCGGGGTCGGGGATGGCTACACCTTC; v_gene: TRBV2; j_gene: TRBJ1-2; abundance: -; d_gene: -
CDR3aa: CASRPGTSHTEAFF; CDR3nt: TGTGCCAGCAGGCCCGGGACATCTCACACTGAAGCTTTCTTT; v_gene: TRBV11-2; j_gene: TRBJ1-1; abundance: -; d_gene: -
CDR3aa: CASSHGAGTGELFF; CDR3nt: TGCGCCAGCAGCCACGGTGCGGGCACCGGGGAGCTGTTTTTT; v_gene: TRBV4-3; j_gene: TRBJ2-2; abundance: -; d_gene: -
CDR3aa: CASSMNSLHEQYF; CDR3nt: TGTGCCAGTAGTATGAACAGTCTCCACGAGCAGTACTTC; v_gene: TRBV19; j_gene: TRBJ2-7; abundance: -; d_gene: -
CDR3aa: CASRSGRNEQFF; CDR3nt: TGTGCCAGCAGGAGCGGGAGGAATGAGCAGTTCTTC; v_gene: TRBV6-1; j_gene: TRBJ2-1; abundance: -; d_gene: TRBD2
CDR3aa: CASSYLGNEQFF; CDR3nt: TGTGCCAGCAGCTACCTGGGCAATGAGCAGTTCTTC; v_gene: TRBV13; j_gene: TRBJ2-1; abundance: -; d_gene: -
CDR3aa: CATRDGLEGRWEKLFF; CDR3nt: TGTGCCACCAGAGATGGATTGGAGGGGCGATGGGAAAAACTGTTTTTT; v_gene: TRBV15; j_gene: TRBJ1-4; abundance: -; d_gene: -
CDR3aa: CASSQERGGVVNTEAFF; CDR3nt: TGCGCCAGCAGCCAAGAAAGGGGGGGTGTGGTGAACACTGAAGCTTTCTTT; v_gene: TRBV7-9; j_gene: TRBJ1-1; abundance: -; d_gene: -
CDR3aa: CASSEPGFSSFF; CDR3nt: TGTGCCAGCAGTGAACCCGGTTTTAGTTCTTTCTTT; v_gene: TRBV25-1; j_gene: TRBJ1-1; abundance: -; d_gene: -
CDR3aa: CASSGTATDTQYF; CDR3nt: TGTGCCAGCAGTGGGACAGCCACAGATACGCAGTATTTT; v_gene: TRBV27; j_gene: TRBJ2-3; abundance: -; d_gene: TRBD1
CDR3aa: CASSYGVAGGPGEQFF; CDR3nt: TGTGCCAGCAGTTACGGGGTAGCGGGAGGGCCTGGTGAGCAGTTCTTC; v_gene: TRBV6-5; j_gene: TRBJ2-1; abundance: -; d_gene: TRBD2
CDR3aa: CASSVGSYEQYF; CDR3nt: TGTGCCAGCAGCGTAGGGTCCTACGAGCAGTACTTC; v_gene: TRBV9; j_gene: TRBJ2-7; abundance: once; d_gene: -